The entry below describes one T cell receptor (beta chain). The target antigen is unknown. V gave up 3 bases and J gave up 4 bases, with 10 bases separating them. The CDR3 extends over 13 amino acids. Germline lookup yields CDR1 SNHLY and CDR2 FYNNEI. This sample stems from a study of cytomegalovirus exposure and HLA in healthy donors. General study points: Per a later analysis, 18,000 or so TCR beta sequences showed association with HLA alleles at 0.05 false discovery rate.

13 Jbeta primers and 60 Vbeta primers were used for the PCR. Here immunoSEQ multiplex PCR was the method, and the copy in TCRdb shows in-frame clones only, minus some. The table lists approximately 100,000 clones, more than 65% of them singletons, with 11% in the top ten. The J gene is TRBJ2-7, the V gene TRBV2; D not resolved. Sequencing used PBMCs. The source is a man aged 40-50 years in good health and CMV-seropositive. The CDR3 here is CASSDVQSYEQYF. The DNA for the CDR3 is TGTGCCAGCAGTGATGTACAGTCATACGAGCAGTACTTC.